The 20 T cell receptor beta chains given below trace back to one sample, sequenced in a study of breast tumors, draining lymph nodes, adjacent tissues. Via MiXCR, TCRdb re-called the multiplex PCR reads, giving one row per CDR3 protein. The table lists about 46,000 distinct CDR3 sequences, more than 20% of them singletons, with approximately 8.2% in the top ten. The sequenced material came from breast tumor tissue. Receptors were obtained from a female donor with breast cancer. Some clones in this sample may be carry-over from other donors' samples.

In DNA, the CDR3 is TGTGCCAGCAGTGAAGGTGTCGGGCCCGGGGAGCTGTTTTTT. It yields the protein CASSEGVGPGELFF. The chain employs TRBV6-1 and TRBJ2-2; D is undetermined. V was cut by 1 base and J by 6 bases, with 9 bases left in between. CDR1 and CDR2 from the germline V gene are MNHNS and SASEGT. CDR3 length: 14 amino acids.

This clonotype was detected ten times or more. The chain recombines TRBV28 with TRBJ1-2; D unresolved. Germline CDR1 is MDHEN and CDR2 is SYDVKM. The CDR3 is 12 amino acids. V lost 4 bases to trimming and J lost 1 base, with 4 bases between them. Here the CDR3 DNA reads TGTGCCAGCAGTTCCAGTAACTATGGCTACACCTTC. This encodes CASSSSNYGYTF.

This clonotype was detected many times. This chain uses TRBV4-1 with TRBJ2-5; D remains unclear. The length of the CDR3 is 14 residues. Germline CDR1 MGHRA, CDR2 YSYEKL. V was pared by 0 bases and J by 3 bases, with 8 bases between. The CDR3 bases are TGCGCCAGCAGCCAAGAGTTCAGTGAAGAGACCCAGTACTTC. Amino acids: CASSQEFSEETQYF.

This clonotype was counted ten times or more. J is TRBJ1-4 and V is TRBV27, with D uncertain. Germline V gene lookup returns CDR1 MNHEY and CDR2 SMNVEV (reference sequence). The CDR3 totals 15 residues. V lost 6 bases and J lost 1, with 12 bases in between. The CDR3 is CASRRNRGTNEKLFF. The CDR3 DNA is TGTGCCAGCAGGCGAAACCGGGGAACTAATGAAAAACTGTTTTTT.

This clonotype was counted at least ten times. V gene TRBV6-6 combines with J gene TRBJ2-2; tentative D call: TRBD1 (6 bases). Germline CDR1 MNHNY, CDR2 SVGAGI (reference sequence). Between the trimmed V and J ends, which lost 10 bases and 5 bases, there was a span of 8 bases. The CDR3 is made up of 11 amino acids. For the CDR3, the DNA is TGTGCCACCAGGGGAACCGGGGAGCTGTTTTTT. It is translated as CATRGTGELFF.

This clonotype showed up many times. This chain links TRBV5-1 with TRBJ2-3, with 10 positions matching TRBD1. CDR1 and CDR2 (germline): SGHRS, YFSETQ. The CDR3 covers 15 residues. V shed 4 bases and J 4 bases; nucleotides not matched to a gene: 6. CDR3 region: CASSLGTGVADTQYF. CDR3 nucleotides: TGCGCCAGCAGCCTGGGGACAGGGGTCGCAGATACGCAGTATTTT.

Notes on this clonotype: This may be a read error, as it is one base from a much larger clone. The chain carries TRBV4-1 and TRBJ2-1; TRBD1 might be the D (7 bases). The CDR3 length is 14 residues. Germline CDR1 and CDR2: MGHRA and YSYEKL. The CDR3 spells CASSQEGAGGERFF. CDR3 in DNA: TGCGCCAGCAGCCAGGAGGGGGCCGGCGGTGAGCGGTTCTTC.

This clonotype was found many times. This chain connects TRBV10-3 to TRBJ1-3, with 9 bases fitting TRBD1. The CDR3 has 15 residues. With 0 bases clipped from V and 6 bases from J, the junction kept 3 bases outside the gene matches. Germline-derived CDR1 and CDR2 are ENHRY and SYGVKD. CDR3 nucleotides: TGTGCCATCAGTGAGTCGGGGACAGGGTCAAACACCATATATTTT. It yields the protein CAISESGTGSNTIYF.

The chain links TRBV20-1 to TRBJ1-5; weak D call: TRBD1 (6 bases). Germline-derived CDR1 and CDR2 are DFQATT and SNEGSKA (reference sequence). The CDR3 is 13 amino acids. V dropped 5 bases and J dropped 6 bases, with 14 bases sitting between them. CDR3 in amino acids: CSASDRVGQPQHF. CDR3 DNA sequence: TGCAGTGCTTCGGACAGAGTTGGTCAGCCCCAGCATTTT.

In its sample, this clonotype was seen many times. V and J are TRBV7-8 and TRBJ2-3; D perhaps matches TRBD1 (5 bases). V was clipped by 2 bases and J by 4 bases, with 7 bases between them. Germline CDR1 and CDR2: SGHVS and FQNEAQ. The CDR3 consists of 13 residues. The CDR3 bases are TGTGCCAGCAGCTTACAAGGGGCAGATACGCAGTATTTT. Its translation: CASSLQGADTQYF. The variable domain in full, completed from reference TRBV7-8 and TRBJ2-3, reads GAGVSQSPRYKVAKRGQDVALRCDPISGHVSLFWYQQALGQGPEFLTYFQNEAQLDKSGLPSDRFFAERPEGSVSTLKIQRTQQEDSAVYLCASSLQGADTQYFGPGTRLTVL.

This rearrangement joins TRBV3-1 to TRBJ1-2; the match to TRBD1 covers 8 bases. Germline V gene lookup returns CDR1 LGHDT and CDR2 YNNKEL (reference sequence). J lost 0 bases, V lost 1 base, and 7 bases had no gene match. The length of the CDR3 is 17 residues. The CDR3 coding sequence is TGTGCCAGCAGCCAAGCCGGGACAGGCGATACTAACTATGGCTACACCTTC. Its protein is CASSQAGTGDTNYGYTF.

This clonotype showed up many times. The rearrangement links TRBV6-2 or TRBV6-3 to TRBJ2-7, with D possibly being TRBD1 or TRBD2 (5 bases each). CDR3 length equals 15 residues. V lost 6 bases and J 3 bases, leaving 18 bases between the germline ends. Germline-derived CDR1 and CDR2 are MNHEY and SVGEGT. CDR3 coding DNA: TGTGCCAGCAGGAAAGGGGAGTGGGCCGGCTACGAGCAGTACTTC. Encoded protein: CASRKGEWAGYEQYF.

J is TRBJ2-1 and V is TRBV27; TRBD1 matches at 7 bases. Germline trimming cut 6 bases from V and 4 bases from J; bases unmatched to any gene: 6. Germline V gives CDR1 MNHEY, CDR2 SMNVEV (reference sequence). CDR3 length: 14 residues. This chain's CDR3 is CASRLGQLYNEQFF. DNA of the CDR3: TGTGCCAGCAGGCTGGGACAGTTATACAATGAGCAGTTCTTC.

This clonotype appeared many times. The rearrangement joins TRBV19 to TRBJ1-4; TRBD1 is a possible D gene (5 bases). V lost 4 bases, J lost 5 bases, and 14 bases lay in between. The CDR3 loop spans 15 amino acids. Germline CDR1 and CDR2: LNHDA and SQIVND (reference sequence). The CDR3 DNA reads as TGTGCCAGTAGTACCGTAGGGGTATCGAATGAAAAACTGTTTTTT. Its translation: CASSTVGVSNEKLFF. The full variable domain, rest sourced from reference TRBV19 and TRBJ1-4, is DGGITQSPKYLFRKEGQNVTLSCEQNLNHDAMYWYRQDPGQGLRLIYYSQIVNDFQKGDIAEGYSVSREKKESFPLTVTSAQKNPTAFYLCASSTVGVSNEKLFFGSGTQLSVL.

Points on this clonotype: A much larger clonotype is one base distant, so this may be a read error. Given the absence of the conserved phenylalanine or tryptophan at the CDR3 end, a read error is likely. V gene TRBV6-1 combines with J gene TRBJ1-2, with D hard to call. The germline V gene encodes CDR1 MNHNS and CDR2 SASEGT. The CDR3 covers 13 residues. Trimming took off 11 bases at V and 8 bases at J, with 21 bases between the two ends. The CDR3 sequence: CALTRGRLFGYTS. As DNA, the CDR3 is TGTGCCTTAACGCGGGGTCGTCTATTCGGCTACACCTCC.

This clonotype was observed at least ten times. The gene calls are TRBV7-6 and TRBJ2-1; the D is unclear. V was cut by 5 bases and J by 5 bases, with 7 bases left in between. CDR1 is SGHVS, CDR2 FNYEAQ, per germline. This CDR3 region has 12 residues. The chain's CDR3 is CASSLSNNEQFF. Here the CDR3 DNA reads TGTGCCAGCAGCCTCTCAAACAATGAGCAGTTCTTC.

This clonotype was found a few times. A read error may explain this, as a much larger clone is one base away. This rearrangement joins TRBV7-9 to TRBJ2-1; 11 nucleotides match TRBD2. Germline-derived CDR1 and CDR2 are SEHNR and FQNEAQ (reference sequence). This CDR3 is 14 amino acids long. CDR3 in amino acids: CAGSLAGGNNEQFF. The CDR3 region has the DNA TGTGCCGGCAGCTTAGCGGGAGGGAACAATGAGCAGTTCTTC.

On this clonotype itself: It may be a read error: a sequence one base away is much more abundant. The CDR3 end shows no conserved phenylalanine or tryptophan, and so a read error is likely. CDR3: CASSNTGSYTS. For the CDR3, the DNA is TGTGCCAGCAGCAACACTGGTAGCTACACCTCC. The rearrangement joins TRBV6-5 to TRBJ1-2; D remains unclear. CDR1 is MNHEY and CDR2 is SVGAGI in the germline V gene. The V gene lost 6 bases and the J gene lost 9 bases, with 11 bases spanning the gap. The CDR3 is made up of 11 amino acids.

In its sample, this clonotype was seen a few times. Since a much larger clone is just one base distant, this may be a read error. In this CDR3 the conserved last residue, phenylalanine or tryptophan, is missing, so a read error is likely. This chain uses TRBV20-1 with TRBJ2-5; D possibly corresponds to TRBD1 (5 bases). V dropped 5 bases and J dropped 5 bases, with 12 bases sitting between them. CDR3 length: 12 amino acids. In germline, CDR1 is DFQATT, CDR2 SNEGSKA (reference sequence). The CDR3 coding sequence is TGCAGTGCTTCGGACACCCTTGAGACCCAGTACGTC. Protein product: CSASDTLETQYV.

This clonotype occurred many times. The gene calls are TRBV2 and TRBJ2-2, with a possible D match to TRBD2 (6 bases). The germline V gene has CDR1 SNHLY and CDR2 FYNNEI. Trimming removed 6 bases from V and 6 bases from J, with 11 bases in between. This CDR3 is built from 13 residues. CDR3 nucleotide sequence: TGTGCCAGCAGGGAGGGTTGGCCCGGGGAGCTGTTTTTT. Amino acid sequence: CASREGWPGELFF.